This T cell receptor beta chain appears in the sequencing data of a study of human T cells and chemical hapten exposure. Sample time point: patch test 1, 2 weeks after DPC sensitization. Described treatment: therapeutic diphenylcyclopropenone sensitization with weekly scalp DPC. Library construction involved attaching unique molecular identifiers to individual cDNA molecules, which allowed quantitative, reproducible TCR counting. TCRdb re-called the RACE reads with MiXCR, one entry per CDR3 protein. Found here are about 71,000 distinct CDR3 sequences, roughly 9.8% of them singletons; the top ten hold more than 2.5%. Only a few counts were recorded for this clonotype. Trimming removed 3 bases from V and 5 bases from J; junction bases left unmatched: 1. The CDR3 is 15 amino acids. The V gene's germline CDR1 is KGHSH and CDR2 LQKENI.

Sample: whole blood, taken in connection with sensitization to the hapten diphenylcyclopropenone (DPC). The clonotype comes from a middle-aged woman with alopecia areata. Some clones in this sample may be carry-over from other donors' samples. V gene TRBV18 combines with J gene TRBJ1-6; 10 nucleotides align to TRBD1. CDR3 DNA: TGTGCCAGCTCACCCGGGACAGGGGATAATTCACCCCTCCACTTT. Residues: CASSPGTGDNSPLHF.